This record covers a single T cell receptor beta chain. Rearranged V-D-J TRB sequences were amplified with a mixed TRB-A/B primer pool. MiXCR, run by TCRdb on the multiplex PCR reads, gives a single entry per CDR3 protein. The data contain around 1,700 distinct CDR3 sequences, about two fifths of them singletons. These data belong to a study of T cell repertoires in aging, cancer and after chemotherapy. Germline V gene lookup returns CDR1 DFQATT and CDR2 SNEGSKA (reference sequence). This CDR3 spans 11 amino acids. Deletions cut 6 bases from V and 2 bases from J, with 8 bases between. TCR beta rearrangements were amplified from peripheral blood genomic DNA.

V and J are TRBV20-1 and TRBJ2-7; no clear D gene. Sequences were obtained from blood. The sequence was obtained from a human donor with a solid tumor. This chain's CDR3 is CSAPYTYEQYF. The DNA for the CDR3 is TGCAGTGCCCCCTACACCTACGAGCAGTACTTC.